The rows below give T cell receptor beta chains drawn from one sample of a study of blood T cells in healthy people across ages. Each CDR3 protein gets one entry after TCRdb re-called the 5' RACE reads with MiXCR. The sample gives 1.5 million to 1.9 million distinct CDR3 sequences, about 42% of which show up once; over 3.5% is in the top ten. The sequenced sample consisted of blood. Receptor source: a young woman in good health. CDR3s leave out the opening cysteine and the closing phenylalanine or tryptophan.

CDR3 length	V gene	J gene	CDR3 protein
11	TRBV29-1	TRBJ1-1	SVVLRKGTEAF
11	TRBV28	TRBJ2-7	ASKDREYYEQY
11	TRBV12-3/TRBV12-4	TRBJ2-1	ASGTRVSNEQF
12	TRBV4-3	TRBJ2-1	ASSQDGPYNEQF
13	TRBV7-2	TRBJ2-5	ASTPRGSSYNEQY
14	TRBV7-9	TRBJ2-1	ASSLAVGPSENEQF
10	TRBV20-1	TRBJ1-4	SARDRRAGGF
13	TRBV27	TRBJ1-1	ASLPGGGINTEAF
14	TRBV20-1	TRBJ2-2	SARERGGGSTGELF
11	TRBV15	TRBJ2-7	ATGGRESYEQY
13	TRBV6-2/TRBV6-3	TRBJ1-1	ASSPIDRVNTEAF
9	TRBV6-5	TRBJ2-1	ASRGNREQF
12	TRBV15	TRBJ2-1	ATSKTDVYNEQF
11	TRBV5-1	TRBJ1-2	ASSREIQGSYT
13	TRBV7-2	TRBJ1-3	ASSFTQDSGNTIY
12	TRBV6-6	TRBJ1-2	ASSFLPSNNGYT
12	TRBV11-2	TRBJ2-1	ASSSNLTYNEQF
11	TRBV27	NA	ASSSRFSYEQY
13	TRBV6-5	TRBJ2-3	ASSPVGQGTDTQY
13	TRBV29-1	TRBJ2-1	SSSSGSSSYNEQF
11	TRBV29-1	TRBJ2-7	SVDVGQHYEQY
13	TRBV9	TRBJ2-5	ASSPPSGGQETQY
14	TRBV27	TRBJ2-1	ASSLPTGGSSGEQF
14	TRBV7-9	TRBJ2-7	ASSQQAGTGGGEQY
13	TRBV7-2	TRBJ2-6	ASSLGPLGANVLT
12	TRBV7-9	NA	ASRQASGKNEQY
13	TRBV3-1	TRBJ1-2	ASSQGRYLSYGYT
10	TRBV6-5	TRBJ1-4	ASRTGSAKLF
14	TRBV5-6	TRBJ2-1	ASSFGDSRERGQEF
11	TRBV14	TRBJ2-1	ASSQAEQETQF
14	TRBV11-3	TRBJ1-1	ASSPFYRGANTEAF
13	TRBV4-1	TRBJ2-3	ASSQTGRTTDTQY
14	TRBV28	TRBJ2-3	ASSLRLAEHTDTQY
9	TRBV29-1	TRBJ2-7	SVGDTYEQY
12	TRBV20-1	TRBJ2-1	SARGLRVYNEQF
12	TRBV7-2	TRBJ2-4	ASSFEGMGDIQY
12	TRBV6-1	TRBJ2-1	ASIGYIHYNEQF
13	TRBV12-3/TRBV12-4	TRBJ1-5	ASTVGAAINQPQH
13	TRBV7-2	TRBJ2-5	ASSELAGTTVGQY
16	TRBV5-1	TRBJ1-2	ASSLGLTDRGKNYGYT
13	TRBV5-1	TRBJ2-1	ASSLDEGSYNEQF
12	TRBV6-2/TRBV6-3	TRBJ1-4	ASSIQGFNEKLF
11	TRBV12-3/TRBV12-4	TRBJ2-1	ASSRENDNEQF
12	TRBV20-1	TRBJ1-1	SARPYGRNTEAF
10	TRBV19	TRBJ1-1	ASSISPIEAF
16	TRBV20-1	TRBJ2-1	SAADRPRGTSWYNEQF
12	TRBV12-3/TRBV12-4	TRBJ1-2	ASSLPFPGVGYT
11	TRBV7-8	TRBJ1-1	ASSFLGGPVAF
10	TRBV10-3	TRBJ2-7	AISEGSYEQY
13	TRBV18	TRBJ2-3	ASSPPSSKTDTQY
15	TRBV7-2	TRBJ1-1	ASSLEWAGGRWTEAF
13	TRBV4-1	TRBJ1-2	ASSQDVPGGYGYT
18	TRBV4-1	TRBJ1-2	ASSHEIGRRGPQPNYGYT